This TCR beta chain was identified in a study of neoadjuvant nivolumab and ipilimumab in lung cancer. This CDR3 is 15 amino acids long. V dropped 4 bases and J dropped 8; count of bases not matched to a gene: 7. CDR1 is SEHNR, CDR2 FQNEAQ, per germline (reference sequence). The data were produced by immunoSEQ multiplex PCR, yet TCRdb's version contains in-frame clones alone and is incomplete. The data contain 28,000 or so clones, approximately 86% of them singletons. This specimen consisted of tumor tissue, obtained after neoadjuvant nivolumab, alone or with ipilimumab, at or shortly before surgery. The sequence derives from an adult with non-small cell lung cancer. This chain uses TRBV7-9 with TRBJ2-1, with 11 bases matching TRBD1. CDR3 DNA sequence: TGTGCCAGCAGCTCCCTGGGACAGGGGGTGGATGAGCAGTTCTTC. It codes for CASSSLGQGVDEQFF.